The 17 T cell receptor beta chains listed next were all sequenced from one sample in a study of cytomegalovirus exposure and HLA in healthy donors. The PCR employed 60 Vbeta primers together with 13 Jbeta primers. Repertoires were generated with immunoSEQ multiplex PCR, while TCRdb's copy carries only in-frame clones and drops some. In the table there are more than 95,000 clones, around 10% of which are singletons. The sequencing sample was made of PBMCs. Source of these receptors: a middle-aged man in good health and CMV-seropositive.

Here the CDR3 reads CASSLSSSYEQYF. The DNA for the CDR3 is TGTGCCAGCAGCTTGAGTAGCTCCTACGAGCAGTACTTC. The gene calls are TRBV5-4 and TRBJ2-7; D remains unclear. Germline V lookup: CDR1 SGHNT, CDR2 YYREEE (reference sequence). Trimming shortened V by 1 base and J by 0 bases, and 5 bases separated the two germline ends. The CDR3 is 13 amino acids.

V usage is TRBV2 and J usage is TRBJ2-7; TRBD2 agrees at 9 bases. V shed 0 bases, J shed 3 bases, and the junction held 3 bases outside the gene matches. Germline lookup yields CDR1 SNHLY and CDR2 FYNNEI. The CDR3 covers 15 residues. This CDR3 reads CASSEAEREDYEQYF. CDR3 in DNA: TGTGCCAGCAGTGAAGCGGAGCGGGAGGACTACGAGCAGTACTTC.

The rearrangement uses TRBV7-3 and TRBJ2-3; D call uncertain. Between the trimmed V and J ends, which lost 1 base and 0 bases, there was a span of 8 bases. The CDR3 contains 15 residues. From germline, CDR1 is SGHTA and CDR2 FQGTGA. The CDR3 loop reads CASSLNEPSTDTQYF. CDR3 sequence (DNA): TGTGCCAGCAGCTTAAATGAGCCTAGCACAGATACGCAGTATTTT.

The gene calls are TRBV14 and TRBJ2-3; D perhaps matches TRBD2 (6 bases). V was clipped by 4 bases and J by 1 base, with 15 bases between them. CDR3 length equals 16 residues. The germline CDR1 and CDR2 sequences are SGHDN and FVKESK. The CDR3 nucleotides are TGTGCCAGCAGCCCAGGCTCGGGAGTGGGCACAGATACGCAGTATTTT. Residues: CASSPGSGVGTDTQYF. The full variable domain, rest sourced from reference TRBV14 and TRBJ2-3, is EAGVTQFPSHSVIEKGQTVTLRCDPISGHDNLYWYRRVMGKEIKFLLHFVKESKQDESGMPNNRFLAERTGGTYSTLKVQPAELEDSGVYFCASSPGSGVGTDTQYFGPGTRLTVL.

The J gene is TRBJ1-4, the V gene TRBV6-1; D call uncertain. Looked up from germline, CDR1 is MNHNS and CDR2 is SASEGT. Trimming pared 8 bases from V and 6 bases from J, leaving 13 bases between. There are 13 residues in the CDR3. The CDR3 region is CASVQPPDEKLFF. The CDR3 region has the DNA TGTGCCAGCGTACAGCCACCCGATGAAAAACTGTTTTTT.

The rearrangement uses TRBV7-2 and TRBJ2-2; tentative D call: TRBD1 (6 bases). The ends were cut back, 5 bases at V and 1 base at J, with 11 bases in the middle. The CDR3 extends over 15 amino acids. Germline V gives CDR1 SGHTA, CDR2 FQGNSA. In DNA form, the CDR3 reads TGTGCCAGCAGCCAGGACAGAAGGAACACCGGGGAGCTGTTTTTT. It specifies CASSQDRRNTGELFF.

This clone has a handful of counts. The chain has TRBV5-1 and TRBJ1-1; D perhaps matches TRBD1 (6 bases). The CDR3 sequence is 15 residues long. V dropped 7 bases and J dropped 0 bases, with 16 bases sitting between them. The germline V gene encodes CDR1 SGHRS and CDR2 YFSETQ. The DNA of the CDR3 is TGCGCCAGCGGAATCTTGACAGGTATGAACACTGAAGCTTTCTTT. Protein sequence: CASGILTGMNTEAFF.

This clone was found a few times. This rearrangement joins TRBV19 to TRBJ2-4, with D perhaps matching TRBD1 (6 bases). The CDR3 length is 15 residues. CDR1 and CDR2 (germline): LNHDA, SQIVND (reference sequence). V was pared by 5 bases and J by 0 bases, with 11 bases between. The CDR3 DNA reads TGTGCCAGTAGTGAGACAGGTTTAGCCAAAAACATTCAGTACTTC. Its translation is CASSETGLAKNIQYF.

The rearrangement links TRBV9 to TRBJ2-2, with a tentative D call TRBD2 (5 bases). This CDR3 is built from 13 residues. The V end lost 2 bases, the J end lost 8 bases, and 10 bases lay between the germline ends. Germline CDR1 SGDLS, CDR2 YYNGEE. CDR3 sequence reads: CASSVDSWGELFF. The DNA of the CDR3 is TGTGCCAGCAGCGTGGACTCCTGGGGGGAGCTGTTTTTT.

This chain joins TRBV5-5 and TRBJ2-5; D ambiguous. The germline CDR1 and CDR2 sequences are SGHKS and YYEKEE (reference sequence). Trimming took 2 bases from V and 1 from J, leaving 9 bases between them. CDR3 size: 14 residues. Here the CDR3 DNA reads TGTGCCAGCAGCTTCGGTAATAGCCAAGAGACCCAGTACTTC. This gives the protein CASSFGNSQETQYF.

This rearrangement joins TRBV9 to TRBJ2-5; a weak D match, TRBD2 (6 bases). V was clipped by 4 bases and J by 3 bases, with 13 bases between them. The CDR3 totals 14 residues. Germline loops: CDR1 SGDLS, CDR2 YYNGEE. This CDR3 reads CASSRDSSEETQYF. For the CDR3, the DNA is TGTGCCAGCAGCAGGGACTCCTCCGAAGAGACCCAGTACTTC.

The V call is TRBV5-1, the J call TRBJ1-5, with 7 bases lining up with TRBD1. CDR1 and CDR2 (germline): SGHRS, YFSETQ. The CDR3 totals 13 residues. After removal of 6 bases from V and 11 bases from J, the junction contained 11 bases not matched to a gene. In nucleotides, the CDR3 is TGCGCCAGCACCGACAGGGTCCAATCAGCCCAGCATTTT. Translation: CASTDRVQSAQHF.

The rearrangement uses TRBV4-1 and TRBJ1-4, with 8 bases aligning to TRBD1. The J segment lost 6 bases and the V segment lost 0 bases, leaving 6 bases of the junction unmatched. CDR3 size: 16 residues. Germline assignment: CDR1 MGHRA and CDR2 YSYEKL. This CDR3 reads CASSQDPAGQDEKLFF. CDR3 nucleotides: TGCGCCAGCAGCCAAGATCCTGCGGGACAGGATGAAAAACTGTTTTTT.

The gene calls are TRBV18 and TRBJ2-1; 13 bases line up with TRBD2. In germline, CDR1 is KGHSH, CDR2 LQKENI. This CDR3 spans 16 amino acids. The trim removed 5 bases at V and 6 bases at J, leaving 7 bases unmatched. The CDR3: CASSATTSGRANEQFF. The CDR3 coding sequence is TGTGCCAGCTCAGCAACTACTAGCGGGAGGGCCAATGAGCAGTTCTTC.

This clone was recorded a few times. Written as DNA, the CDR3 is TGTGCCAGCAGCCCCCAAACAAGGGCGGGAGGGCTGTACGAGCAGTACTTC. It encodes CASSPQTRAGGLYEQYF. This sequence joins TRBV7-2 and TRBJ2-7; 9 positions agree with TRBD2. Trimming cost V 5 bases and J 4 bases; bases outside gene matches: 15. Germline CDR1 reads SGHTA; CDR2 reads FQGNSA. There are 17 residues in the CDR3.

This chain uses TRBV29-1 with TRBJ1-2; the D gene is possibly TRBD1 (6 bases). The CDR3 runs to 13 residues. Trimming took 6 bases from V and 8 from J, leaving 19 bases between them. Germline CDR1 SQVTM, CDR2 ANQGSEA. As DNA, the CDR3 is TGCAGCGTCCAACGGGAGGGTGGGGGCGGCTACACCTTC. This translates into CSVQREGGGGYTF.

The rearrangement links TRBV4-2 to TRBJ2-1; 9 nucleotides line up with TRBD2. The CDR3 spans 20 residues. Germline CDR1 is LGHNA and CDR2 is YNFKEQ. Trimming removed 0 bases from V and 0 bases from J; junction bases left unmatched: 12. DNA for the CDR3: TGTGCCAGCAGCCAAGAGGAAGGCGGCGGGAGGGCCTTCTCCTACAATGAGCAGTTCTTC. This codes for CASSQEEGGGRAFSYNEQFF.